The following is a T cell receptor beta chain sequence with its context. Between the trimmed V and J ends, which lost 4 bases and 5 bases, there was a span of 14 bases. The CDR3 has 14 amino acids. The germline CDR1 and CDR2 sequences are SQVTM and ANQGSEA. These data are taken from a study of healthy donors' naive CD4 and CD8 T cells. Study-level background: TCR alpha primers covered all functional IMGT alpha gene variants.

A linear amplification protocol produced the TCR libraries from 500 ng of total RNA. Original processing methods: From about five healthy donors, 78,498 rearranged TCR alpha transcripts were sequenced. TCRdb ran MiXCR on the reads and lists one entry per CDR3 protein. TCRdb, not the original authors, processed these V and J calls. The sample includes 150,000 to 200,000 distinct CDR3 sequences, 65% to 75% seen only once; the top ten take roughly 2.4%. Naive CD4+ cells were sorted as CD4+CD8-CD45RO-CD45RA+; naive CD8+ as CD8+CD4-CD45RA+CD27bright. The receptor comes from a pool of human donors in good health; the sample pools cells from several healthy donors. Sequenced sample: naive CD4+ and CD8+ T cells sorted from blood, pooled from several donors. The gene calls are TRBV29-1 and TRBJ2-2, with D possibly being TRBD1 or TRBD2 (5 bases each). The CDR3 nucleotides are TGCAGCGTTGCCGGGACCCAAAGGACCGGGGAGCTGTTTTTT. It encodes CSVAGTQRTGELFF.